One and the same sample provided the 19 T cell receptor beta chains below, sequenced in a study of T cells in tuberculosis (dated by TCRdb to the late 2010s). The sample's time point label is to be understood as: new active TB diagnosis, blood taken before or within 7 days of starting treatment. Library prep was done by the immunoSEQ multiplex PCR assay. The source is immuneACCESS, and TCRdb retained only in-frame sequences with V and J called. Part of the clones is not carried over; for the studies checked, unresolved V genes explain less than half of this, and the remainder is unexplained. Present in this sample are about 34,000 clones, 93% of which were seen just once. Of the sample, around 10% is held by the ten largest clones. Here the sequenced sample was PBMCs, taken at tuberculosis diagnosis. The receptors come from an adult with tuberculosis.

The chain has TRBV6-1 and TRBJ2-1; 11 positions agree with TRBD2. Germline V gene sequence: CDR1 MNHNS, CDR2 SASEGT. The J segment lost 6 bases and the V segment lost 6 bases, leaving 7 bases of the junction unmatched. The CDR3 has 15 residues. The CDR3 region is CASRLAGGIGNEQFF. CDR3 bases: TGTGCCAGCAGGCTAGCGGGAGGTATAGGCAATGAGCAGTTCTTC.

The chain combines TRBV6-5 with TRBJ2-7; D might be TRBD2 (6 bases). The germline V gene has CDR1 MNHEY and CDR2 SVGAGI. The germline V and J ends were trimmed by 6 bases and 0 bases, with 12 bases remaining between them. CDR3 size: 14 residues. CDR3 loop: CASRVAESSYEQYF. The CDR3 DNA sequence: TGTGCCAGCAGGGTAGCGGAAAGCTCCTACGAGCAGTACTTC.

The chain combines TRBV4-1 with TRBJ2-7; 9 positions agree with TRBD1. Losses at the gene ends were 3 bases for V and 0 bases for J; bases not matched to a gene: 6. CDR1 and CDR2 (germline): MGHRA, YSYEKL. The CDR3 sequence is 16 residues long. The CDR3 DNA reads as TGCGCCAGCAGCCAGTCGGACAGGGGACACTCCTACGAGCAGTACTTC. Translated, it gives CASSQSDRGHSYEQYF.

This chain joins TRBV28 and TRBJ2-3; TRBD1 might be the D (6 bases). Germline V gene sequence: CDR1 MDHEN, CDR2 SYDVKM. Trimming cost V 7 bases and J 0 bases, with 14 bases left between them. CDR3 length: 15 residues. This chain's CDR3 is CASTAGAGSTDTQYF. CDR3 DNA: TGTGCCAGCACCGCAGGGGCTGGTAGCACAGATACGCAGTATTTT. Based on the CDR3 plus reference TRBV28 and TRBJ2-3, the full variable domain is DVKVTQSSRYLVKRTGEKVFLECVQDMDHENMFWYRQDPGLGLRLIYFSYDVKMKEKGDIPEGYSVSREKKERFSLILESASTNQTSMYLCASTAGAGSTDTQYFGPGTRLTVL.

The chain has TRBV21-1 and TRBJ2-2; TRBD2 reflects the table's D call only, with no check against the DNA. TRBV21-1 is designated a pseudogene. This CDR3 spans 16 amino acids. CDR3 amino acids: CASSKVWLAGGGELFF. The CDR3 DNA follows: TGTGCCAGCAGCAAAGTTTGGCTAGCGGGAGGTGGGGAGCTGTTTTTT.

The chain recombines TRBV7-2 with TRBJ1-2; D is unresolved. The CDR3 is made up of 13 amino acids. Trimming stripped 1 base from V and 8 bases from J, with 11 bases between. CDR1 and CDR2 from the germline V gene are SGHTA and FQGNSA. The CDR3 here is CASSLGRVGGYTF. The CDR3, as DNA: TGTGCCAGCAGCTTAGGGCGGGTTGGGGGCTACACCTTC.

The V gene is TRBV5-1, the J gene TRBJ1-2, with 7 bases that match TRBD1. The CDR3 covers 13 residues. Germline CDR1 is SGHRS and CDR2 is YFSETQ. Trimming removed 7 bases from V and 2 bases from J; junction bases left unmatched: 5. The CDR3 DNA reads as TGCGCCAGCCAGGGGGATAAAAACTATGGCTACACCTTC. It specifies CASQGDKNYGYTF.

The gene calls are TRBV18 and TRBJ2-5; 7 nucleotides align to TRBD2. Germline assignment: CDR1 KGHSH and CDR2 LQKENI. This CDR3 is built from 17 residues. V trimming: 0 bases; J trimming: 1 base; junction bases outside the gene matches: 8. CDR3 sequence: CASSPPRGGSLQETQYF. CDR3 nucleotide sequence: TGTGCCAGCTCACCACCGAGGGGCGGGAGTCTCCAAGAGACCCAGTACTTC.

The chain uses TRBV30 and TRBJ1-3; D might be TRBD1 (5 bases). With 3 bases removed from V and 0 bases from J, the gap between germline ends came to 12 bases. The germline V gene encodes CDR1 GTSNPN and CDR2 SVGIG (reference sequence). The CDR3 totals 15 residues. For the CDR3, the DNA is TGTGCCTGGAGGATTGGGGGGGGCTCTGGAAACACCATATATTTT. As protein: CAWRIGGGSGNTIYF.

The chain carries TRBV19 and TRBJ1-4; unclear D gene. The germline gives CDR1 LNHDA, CDR2 SQIVND (reference sequence). The CDR3 consists of 15 residues. Deletions cut 6 bases from V and 0 bases from J, with 11 bases between. The CDR3 sequence: CASSPGLSTNEKLFF. The CDR3 nucleotides are TGTGCCAGTAGCCCAGGCTTATCAACTAATGAAAAACTGTTTTTT.

The chain employs TRBV7-2 and TRBJ2-1; 8 bases map to TRBD2. Trimming at V came to 2 bases and at J to 7 bases, leaving 10 bases not matched to a gene. CDR1 is SGHTA and CDR2 is FQGNSA in the germline V gene. The CDR3 spans 16 residues. The CDR3 region is CASSLRGGLEVNEQFF. In nucleotides, the CDR3 is TGTGCCAGCAGCTTAAGGGGGGGACTAGAAGTTAATGAGCAGTTCTTC. The full variable domain, with the rest looked up from reference TRBV7-2 and TRBJ2-1, is GAGVSQSPSNKVTEKGKDVELRCDPISGHTALYWYRQSLGQGLEFLIYFQGNSAPDKSGLPSDRFSAERTGGSVSTLTIQRTQQEDSAVYLCASSLRGGLEVNEQFFGPGTRLTVL.

The chain joins TRBV11-2 to TRBJ2-3; TRBD2 aligns across 11 bases. The V and J ends lost 4 bases and 2 bases, in that order; junction bases with no gene match: 5. Germline-derived CDR1 and CDR2 are SGHAT and FQNNGV. The CDR3 extends over 16 amino acids. The CDR3 coding sequence is TGTGCCAGCAGCTCCGGACTAGCGGGCCTCACAGATACGCAGTATTTT. This gives the protein CASSSGLAGLTDTQYF.

This rearrangement joins TRBV27 to TRBJ1-1, with D maybe TRBD1 (5 bases). The CDR3 runs to 14 residues. The germline V gene encodes CDR1 MNHEY and CDR2 SMNVEV (reference sequence). Trimming removed 3 bases at V and 8 bases at J, with 16 bases between. In DNA form, the CDR3 reads TGTGCCAGCAGTTTTAACCCCAGGGCTTACGAAGCTTTCTTT. Translating it yields CASSFNPRAYEAFF.

The count of this clone is one. The CDR3 here is CASSWGAGTGDSPLHF. The CDR3 region has the DNA TGCGCCAGCAGCTGGGGGGCCGGGACAGGGGACTCACCCCTCCACTTT. This sequence joins TRBV5-1 and TRBJ1-6, with TRBD1 matching 10 bases. CDR1 is SGHRS and CDR2 is YFSETQ in the germline V gene. Trimming at V came to 3 bases and at J to 10 bases, leaving 10 bases not matched to a gene. This CDR3 region has 16 residues.

V usage is TRBV4-1 and J usage is TRBJ2-1; weak D call: TRBD2 (6 bases). CDR1 and CDR2 (germline): MGHRA, YSYEKL. The CDR3 has 17 amino acids. V was clipped by 0 bases and J by 13 bases, with 25 bases between them. The CDR3: CASSQDGGTLGGTEQFF. CDR3 DNA sequence: TGCGCCAGCAGCCAAGATGGCGGGACCCTTGGGGGGACTGAACAGTTCTTC.

The V call is TRBV5-1, the J call TRBJ1-1, with 8 bases that match TRBD1. V shed 4 bases and J 1 base; nucleotides not matched to a gene: 12. The CDR3 extends over 17 amino acids. Germline loops: CDR1 SGHRS, CDR2 YFSETQ. This chain's CDR3 is CASSGRTGWFENTEAFF. CDR3 coding DNA: TGCGCCAGCAGCGGGCGGACAGGGTGGTTTGAGAACACTGAAGCTTTCTTT.

This clone was detected only once. The genes are TRBV29-1 and TRBJ2-7, with TRBD2 as a possible D gene (5 bases). The V gene lost 6 bases and the J gene lost 6 bases, with 18 bases spanning the gap. Looked up from germline, CDR1 is SQVTM and CDR2 is ANQGSEA. CDR3 length: 13 residues. The DNA of the CDR3 is TGCAGCGTCCGATCCCTCCGCGAGGGCGAGCAGTACTTC. Translated: CSVRSLREGEQYF.

The genes are TRBV14 and TRBJ2-3; D remains unclear. CDR3 length equals 16 residues. V was clipped by 0 bases and J by 5 bases, with 15 bases between them. Germline lookup yields CDR1 SGHDN and CDR2 FVKESK. The CDR3: CASSQDRQALGDTQYF. The DNA of the CDR3 is TGTGCCAGCAGCCAAGATCGGCAGGCTTTGGGAGATACGCAGTATTTT.

The chain couples TRBV28 to TRBJ1-5; TRBD1 is a possible D gene (5 bases). V dropped 7 bases and J dropped 2 bases, with 15 bases sitting between them. The CDR3 is made up of 15 amino acids. Germline assignment: CDR1 MDHEN and CDR2 SYDVKM. CDR3 in amino acids: CASKTPREGNQPQHF. The CDR3 bases are TGTGCCAGCAAAACCCCCAGGGAAGGCAATCAGCCCCAGCATTTT.